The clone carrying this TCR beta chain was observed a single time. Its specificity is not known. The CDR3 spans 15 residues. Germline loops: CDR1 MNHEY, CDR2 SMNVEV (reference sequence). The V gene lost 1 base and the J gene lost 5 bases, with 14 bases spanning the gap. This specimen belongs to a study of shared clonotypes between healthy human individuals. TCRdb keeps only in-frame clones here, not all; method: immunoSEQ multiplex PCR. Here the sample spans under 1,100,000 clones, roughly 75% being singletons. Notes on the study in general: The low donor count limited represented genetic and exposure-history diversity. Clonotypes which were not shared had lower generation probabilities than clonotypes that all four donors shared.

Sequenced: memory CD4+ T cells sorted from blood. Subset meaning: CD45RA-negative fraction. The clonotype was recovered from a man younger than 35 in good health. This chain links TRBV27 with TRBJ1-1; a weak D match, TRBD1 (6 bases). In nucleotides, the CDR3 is TGTGCCAGCAGTTTATTGGGGGCGGAGGGGACTGAAGCTTTCTTT. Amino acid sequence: CASSLLGAEGTEAFF.